This T cell receptor (beta chain) stems from a study of CXCR3-negative and CXCR3-positive naive CD8 T cells. Looking at the study overall: Cumulative TRB read yield was about 140 million, averaging about 1.5 +/- 0.3 million per library.

5' RACE with UMI labels generated the TRB cDNA libraries. TCRdb re-called the 5' RACE reads and shows each CDR3 protein once, DNA omitted. This sample's clone table lists about 82,000 distinct CDR3 sequences. Study results and limitations: Compared with CXCR3-negative naive cells, CXCR3-positive naive cells showed more hydrophobic TRB CDR3s. Naive subsets expressed similar surface CD5; TRB CDR3 features served to infer TCR strength. Comparably high diversity marked both naive subsets, whereas memory CD8+ cells had much lower diversity.

Details on this clonotype: Antigen: not known.

Germline assignment: CDR1 DFQATT and CDR2 SNEGSKA (reference sequence). There are 15 residues in the CDR3. The V and J genes are TRBV20-1 and TRBJ2-7; checking the TCRdb D call of TRBD2 is not possible without DNA. The sequence was obtained from a human donor in good health. Some clones in this sample may be carry-over from other donors' samples. Specimen: naive CXCR3- CD8+ T cells from blood. As to subset: CD45RO-CCR7+CD27+CD95- naive CD8+ T cells lacking CXCR3 (TNR3-). This chain's CDR3 is CSAPYQASGTYEQYF.